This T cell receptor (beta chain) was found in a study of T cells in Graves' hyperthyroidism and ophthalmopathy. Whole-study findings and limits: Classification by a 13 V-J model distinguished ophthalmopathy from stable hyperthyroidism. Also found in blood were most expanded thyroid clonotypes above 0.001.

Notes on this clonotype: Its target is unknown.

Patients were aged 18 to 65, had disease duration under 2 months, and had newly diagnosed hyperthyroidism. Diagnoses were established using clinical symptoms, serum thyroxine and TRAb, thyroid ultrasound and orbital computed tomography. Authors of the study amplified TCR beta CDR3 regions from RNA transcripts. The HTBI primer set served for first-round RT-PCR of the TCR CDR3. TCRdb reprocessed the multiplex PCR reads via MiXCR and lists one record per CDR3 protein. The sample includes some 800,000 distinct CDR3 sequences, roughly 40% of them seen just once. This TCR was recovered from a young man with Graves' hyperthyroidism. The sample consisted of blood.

The CDR3 sequence: CASNPGTSLSGNTIYF. The CDR3 nucleotides are TGTGCCAGTAACCCAGGGACGTCTCTCTCTGGAAACACCATATATTTT. The chain links TRBV19 to TRBJ1-3; D might be TRBD1 (5 bases). The CDR3 is made up of 16 amino acids. Germline V CDR1 and CDR2: LNHDA, SQIVND (reference sequence). Deletions cut 7 bases from V and 0 bases from J, with 16 bases between.